This TCR beta chain was obtained from a study of OX40 agonist ivuxolimab in advanced cancers. Study information: Antecedent anti-PD-1, anti-PD-L1 or anti-CTLA-4 therapy was permissible, with 30% to 50% having received some. Study-wide points: Clonal expansion by week 6 occurred in CD4+ and CD8+ blood T cells (at 0.1 to 3.0 mg/kg).

There are 15 residues in the CDR3. The V gene lost 3 bases and the J gene lost 0 bases, with 9 bases spanning the gap. Germline V gene lookup returns CDR1 SGHDT and CDR2 YYEEEE. About this clone: Its antigen is unknown.

Produced via immunoSEQ multiplex PCR; TCRdb's table is partial and in-frame only. The sample contains roughly 30,000 clones, about 87% of which appear only once. The sample in question was CD4+ or CD8+ T cells sorted from blood, obtained in a trial of the OX40 agonist ivuxolimab. This TCR derives from an adult with an advanced solid tumor such as melanoma, head and neck, liver or kidney cancer. The chain couples TRBV5-6 to TRBJ2-2; tentatively, D is TRBD1 (6 bases). CDR3 protein: CASSSTGTNTGELFF. The DNA of the CDR3 is TGTGCCAGCAGCTCTACAGGGACGAACACCGGGGAGCTGTTTTTT.